The sequence of this T cell receptor (beta chain) was determined in a study of T-cell reconstitution after alpha-beta-depleted transplantation in children (dated by TCRdb to the mid-2010s). About the study as a whole: The study quantitatively tracked T-cell immune reconstitution after TCRalphabeta/CD19-depleted allogeneic hematopoietic cell transplantation in children using TCR repertoire profiling.

Libraries came from PCR. The sequencer listed for this sample is Illumina HiSeq 2500. To normalize quantification of the TCRbeta repertoire, the TCR libraries were built with molecular barcoding that relied on unique molecular identifiers. The public reads were quality trimmed at Q25 with fastp and then assembled into clones with MiXCR by TCRdb, keeping productive beta chains. CDR3 protein sequences are deduplicated, and each keeps its most common genes and DNA. The sample data list about 980,000 distinct CDR3 sequences, and 25% to 35% of these were observed just once. Of the sample, 28% falls within the top ten clones. The treatment or condition label, read with the paper, signifies: allogeneic hematopoietic cell transplantation with graft depleted of TCRalphabeta T cells and CD19 B cells. TCRalphabeta/CD19-depleted allogeneic hematopoietic cell grafts were given to the transplant recipients, all of whom were children.

For this clonotype: The antigen it binds to is not known. No much larger clonotype is one base removed from it; base qualities were not supplied.

The V and J ends are trimmed by 3 bases and 4 bases, leaving 11 bases between them. The CDR3 runs 14 amino acids, cysteine and phenylalanine included. Left in the record is the CDR3 DNA by itself, 42 bases read in frame from the first base. The CDR1 and CDR2 encoded by the germline V gene (reference sequence) are LGHDT and YNNKEL. The paper as a whole reports these results and caveats: Apparently early alphabetaT-cell count recovery about two months after transplant reportedly relied on only several hundred rapidly expanded clones derived from non-depleted graft cells. In some patients, high TCRbeta diversity at day 60 was attributed to recipient T cells and intrathymic progenitors that had survived conditioning. The frequencies of hyperexpanded clones fell over the following months, and after one year, T-cell counts and TCRbeta diversity were mostly attributed to newly produced T cells.

The chain is made from TRBV3-1 and TRBJ2-3; the D gene could be TRBD1 or TRBD2, each one agreeing over 5 bases. Here the sequenced sample was PBMCs, mostly from graft donor cells, taken 360 days after TCRalphabeta/CD19-depleted stem cell transplant. The origin of this receptor is a boy less than two years old who had a stem cell transplant for SCID, so the T cells may come from the graft donor. The DNA sequence reads TGTGCCAGCAGCCATGTCTGGGACGCAGATACGCAGTATTTT. This sequence encodes CASSHVWDADTQYF.